The 9 T cell receptor beta chains reported below all come from one sample, sequenced in a study of siplizumab effects on memory and regulatory T cells. Produced via immunoSEQ multiplex PCR; TCRdb's table is partial and in-frame only. The sample consists of about 40,000 clones, 89% of them appearing once. The sequencing sample was made of naive CD4+ T cells sorted from blood. These receptors were obtained from a human donor in good health.

The chain combines TRBV19 with TRBJ1-5; a weak D match, TRBD1 (5 bases). The germline gives CDR1 LNHDA, CDR2 SQIVND (reference sequence). The CDR3 is 15 amino acids. V shed 6 bases and J shed 2 bases, with 14 bases lying between them. CDR3 sequence (DNA): TGTGCCAGTAGGGGGCGCGGGTCGGGCAATCAGCCCCAGCATTTT. It is translated as CASRGRGSGNQPQHF.

The V gene is TRBV27, the J gene TRBJ2-1; 12 nucleotides align to TRBD2. The CDR3 is 13 amino acids. Germline V gene data show CDR1 as MNHEY and CDR2 as SMNVEV (reference sequence). Germline trimming cut 6 bases from V and 14 bases from J; bases unmatched to any gene: 8. CDR3 amino acids: CASRLAGGPRKFF. The CDR3 DNA reads TGTGCCAGCAGACTAGCGGGAGGACCTCGGAAGTTCTTC.

The gene calls are TRBV30 and TRBJ1-3; D call uncertain. CDR1 and CDR2 from the germline V gene are GTSNPN and SVGIG (reference sequence). The germline V and J ends were trimmed by 5 bases and 1 base, with 6 bases remaining between them. The CDR3 totals 12 residues. For the CDR3, the DNA is TGTGCCTGGGCCGGGTCTGGAAACACCATATATTTT. Translation: CAWAGSGNTIYF.

This clone was observed once. The chain combines TRBV6-5 with TRBJ1-2; D remains unclear. The CDR3 totals 13 residues. Trimming took 6 bases from V and 4 from J, leaving 12 bases between them. Germline CDR1 is MNHEY and CDR2 is SVGAGI. The CDR3 sequence is CASSTSLPYGYTF. CDR3 sequence (DNA): TGTGCCAGCAGCACCTCCTTGCCCTATGGCTACACCTTC.

V and J are TRBV19 and TRBJ1-1, with D perhaps TRBD1 (6 bases). Germline CDR1 LNHDA, CDR2 SQIVND (reference sequence). The V and J ends lost 5 bases and 1 base respectively, with 23 bases between them. This CDR3 has 18 amino acids. CDR3 nucleotide sequence: TGTGCCAGTAGTCCCCCTTTGGGGGGCGGTCGAAGGAACACTGAAGCTTTCTTT. Its translation: CASSPPLGGGRRNTEAFF.

The chain carries TRBV18 and TRBJ2-7; 8 bases align to TRBD1. From germline, CDR1 is KGHSH and CDR2 LQKENI. This CDR3 has 15 amino acids. V lost 5 bases to trimming and J lost 4 bases; unmatched junction nucleotides: 10. The CDR3 spells CASSFTSGGEYEQYF. The CDR3 DNA follows: TGTGCCAGCTCATTCACCTCAGGGGGCGAGTACGAGCAGTACTTC. Complete variable domain (other parts from reference TRBV18 and TRBJ2-7): NAGVMQNPRHLVRRRGQEARLRCSPMKGHSHVYWYRQLPEEGLKFMVYLQKENIIDESGMPKERFSAEFPKEGPSILRIQQVVRGDSAAYFCASSFTSGGEYEQYFGPGTRLTVT.

The chain joins TRBV10-3 to TRBJ1-4, with 8 bases matching TRBD1. The CDR3 covers 15 residues. Germline CDR1 reads ENHRY; CDR2 reads SYGVKD. V lost 4 bases and J lost 5; bases outside the gene matches: 6. The CDR3 DNA follows: TGTGCCATCAGTGCTCCTGGGACAGGCAATGAAAAACTGTTTTTT. Protein sequence: CAISAPGTGNEKLFF.

This rearrangement joins TRBV4-1 to TRBJ2-5, with a tentative D call TRBD2 (5 bases). Trimming stripped 5 bases from V and 9 bases from J, with 16 bases between. The CDR3 loop spans 13 amino acids. CDR1 is MGHRA, CDR2 YSYEKL, per germline. The CDR3 DNA is TGCGCCAGCAGCACACCAAGGGAGAGGGCCCAGTACTTC. It codes for CASSTPRERAQYF.

In the case of this clone: At one end, the junction sequence differs from germline, possibly due to a read error. V usage is TRBV5-1 and J usage is TRBJ2-2; 8 nucleotides align to TRBD1. Germline-derived CDR1 and CDR2 are SGHRS and YFSETQ. The CDR3 is made up of 15 amino acids. The CDR3, as DNA: TGCGCCAGCAGTTTGGACAGGGCTAACACCGGGGAGCTGTTTTTT. Translating it yields CASSLDRANTGELFF.